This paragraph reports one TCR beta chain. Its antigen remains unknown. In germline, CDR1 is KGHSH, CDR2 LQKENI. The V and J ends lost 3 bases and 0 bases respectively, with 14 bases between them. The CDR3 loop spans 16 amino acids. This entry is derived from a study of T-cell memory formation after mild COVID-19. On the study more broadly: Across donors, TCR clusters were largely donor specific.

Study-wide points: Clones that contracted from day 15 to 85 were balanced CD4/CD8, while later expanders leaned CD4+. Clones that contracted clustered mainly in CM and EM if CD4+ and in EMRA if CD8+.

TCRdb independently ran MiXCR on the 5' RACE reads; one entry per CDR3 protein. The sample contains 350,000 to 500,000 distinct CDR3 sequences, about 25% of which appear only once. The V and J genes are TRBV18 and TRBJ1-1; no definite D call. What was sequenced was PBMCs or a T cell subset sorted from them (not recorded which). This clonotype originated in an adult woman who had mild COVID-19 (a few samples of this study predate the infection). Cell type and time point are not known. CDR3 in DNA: TGTGCCAGCTCACCTCCGGGCCGCCTCCTGAACACTGAAGCTTTCTTT. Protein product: CASSPPGRLLNTEAFF.